This entry lists 10 T cell receptor beta chains sequenced from one sample in a study of T-cell memory formation after mild COVID-19. TCRdb called the 5' RACE reads again in MiXCR, with one record for every CDR3 protein. In the table there are roughly 510,000 distinct CDR3 sequences, around 16% of which are singletons. Sequencing used PBMCs or a T cell subset sorted from them (not recorded which). The receptor source for this set is an adult woman who had mild COVID-19 (a few samples of this study predate the infection). Cell type and time point are not known.

A few counts support this clonotype. The CDR3 loop reads CASSLAPSGGADTQYF. Here the CDR3 DNA reads TGTGCCAGCAGCTTAGCGCCTAGCGGAGGCGCAGATACGCAGTATTTT. The rearrangement uses TRBV7-2 and TRBJ2-3, with TRBD2 matching over 7 bases. V was clipped by 0 bases and J by 4 bases; unmatched bases: 7. The CDR3 length is 16 residues. From germline, CDR1 is SGHTA and CDR2 FQGNSA.

This clonotype has more than one count but fewer than ten. The V gene is TRBV5-6, the J gene TRBJ2-7; TRBD1 is a possible D gene (6 bases). V lost 4 bases to trimming and J lost 6 bases, with 23 bases between them. This CDR3 has 16 residues. Germline lookup yields CDR1 SGHDT and CDR2 YYEEEE. The CDR3, as DNA: TGTGCCAGCAGCCCCGTCAGTGGGGGCCTACAACTCGAGCAGTACTTC. Amino acid sequence: CASSPVSGGLQLEQYF.

V usage is TRBV6-4 and J usage is TRBJ2-3; tentatively, D is TRBD1 (6 bases). From germline, CDR1 is MRHNA and CDR2 SNTAGT. Trimming cost V 0 bases and J 1 base, with 14 bases left between them. The CDR3 length is 17 residues. The CDR3 nucleotides read TGTGCCAGCAGTGACTCGAGTACGTCAGGGGGCACAGATACGCAGTATTTT. This sequence encodes CASSDSSTSGGTDTQYF.

This sequence joins TRBV2 and TRBJ2-1; 7 bases map to TRBD2. J was trimmed by 6 bases and V by 6 bases; bases with no gene match: 11. CDR1 and CDR2 from the germline V gene are SNHLY and FYNNEI. This CDR3 spans 15 amino acids. The CDR3 DNA reads TGTGCCAGCAGGGCCGGGACTACCTACTCCAATGAGCAGTTCTTC. Translated: CASRAGTTYSNEQFF.

This clonotype was counted a few times. V is TRBV3-1 and J is TRBJ1-5, with unresolved D. CDR3 length: 12 amino acids. Germline CDR1 is LGHDT and CDR2 is YNNKEL (reference sequence). V lost 1 base and J lost 7, with 5 bases in between. CDR3 protein: CASSQGRQPQHF. In DNA, the CDR3 is TGTGCCAGCAGCCAAGGACGGCAGCCCCAGCATTTT.

The chain links TRBV4-3 to TRBJ2-7; D is ambiguous. CDR1 is LGHNA and CDR2 is YSLEER in the germline V gene. V dropped 0 bases and J dropped 3 bases, with 21 bases sitting between them. CDR3 size: 18 residues. For the CDR3, the DNA is TGCGCCAGCAGCCAAGACGTCCCAAGATTCGTTTTGGACTACGAGCAGTACTTC. Amino acids: CASSQDVPRFVLDYEQYF.

This clonotype was seen more than once but under ten times. The rearrangement links TRBV7-9 to TRBJ2-5, with no clear D. The CDR3 sequence is 15 residues long. Germline V CDR1 and CDR2: SEHNR, FQNEAQ (reference sequence). With 4 bases removed from V and 1 base from J, the gap between germline ends came to 13 bases. DNA of the CDR3: TGTGCCAGCAGCTCAAACCACGGGCCCCAAGAGACCCAGTACTTC. Residues: CASSSNHGPQETQYF.

The genes are TRBV6-5 and TRBJ2-4; D might be TRBD1 (5 bases). Germline assignment: CDR1 MNHEY and CDR2 SVGAGI. With 7 bases removed from V and 0 bases from J, the gap between germline ends came to 13 bases. The CDR3 extends over 15 amino acids. The CDR3 region has the DNA TGTGCCAGCACCCCAGGGCCCCTAGCCAAAAACATTCAGTACTTC. It is translated as CASTPGPLAKNIQYF.

This clonotype turned up a few times. CDR3 protein: CASSLGAPSSYEQYF. In nucleotides, the CDR3 is TGTGCCAGCAGCCTAGGGGCCCCGAGCTCCTACGAGCAGTACTTC. V gene TRBV2 combines with J gene TRBJ2-7; maybe TRBD1 (5 bases). The V gene lost 6 bases and the J gene lost 0 bases, with 15 bases spanning the gap. Per germline, CDR1 SNHLY and CDR2 FYNNEI. The CDR3 totals 15 residues. The full variable domain, completed using reference TRBV2 and TRBJ2-7, is EPEVTQTPSHQVTQMGQEVILRCVPISNHLYFYWYRQILGQKVEFLVSFYNNEISEKSEIFDDQFSVERPDGSNFTLKIRSTKLEDSAMYFCASSLGAPSSYEQYFGPGTRLTVT.

This clonotype was seen more than once but under ten times. CDR3 sequence: CASSTAEGILYNEQFF. CDR3 nucleotide sequence: TGTGCCAGCTCAACGGCAGAGGGAATTCTGTACAATGAGCAGTTCTTC. V and J are TRBV18 and TRBJ2-1; D possibly corresponds to TRBD2 (5 bases). The V and J ends lost 5 bases and 4 bases respectively, with 18 bases between them. This CDR3 is 16 amino acids long. Germline-derived CDR1 and CDR2 are KGHSH and LQKENI.